Following are 27 T cell receptor beta chains from one sample sequenced in a study of blood T cell repertoires in COVID-19. Method: immunoSEQ multiplex PCR; TCRdb's copy keeps in-frame clones and lacks some. The table includes around 400,000 clones, about 90% detected once. Material: peripheral blood. These receptors were obtained from a woman aged 25 to 39 with COVID-19, enrolled during active disease.

The chain uses TRBV20-1 and TRBJ2-5; the D gene is possibly TRBD2 (6 bases). Germline CDR1 reads DFQATT; CDR2 reads SNEGSKA (reference sequence). The CDR3 runs 14 residues. The V gene lost 5 bases and the J gene lost 2 bases, with 15 bases spanning the gap. DNA of the CDR3: TGCAGTGCTGGTGGAGGGATAATACAAGAGACCCAGTACTTC. It specifies CSAGGGIIQETQYF.

The chain couples TRBV29-1 to TRBJ1-1; D gene ambiguous. Trimming shortened V by 5 bases and J by 4 bases, and 17 bases separated the two germline ends. This CDR3 contains 14 residues. CDR1 and CDR2 (germline): SQVTM, ANQGSEA. The CDR3 sequence: CSVTASVVGTEAFF. In nucleotides, the CDR3 is TGCAGCGTTACCGCAAGTGTGGTCGGCACTGAAGCTTTCTTT. Full variable domain (rest looked up from reference TRBV29-1 and TRBJ1-1): SAVISQKPSRDICQRGTSLTIQCQVDSQVTMMFWYRQQPGQSLTLIATANQGSEATYESGFVIDKFPISRPNLTFSTLTVSNMSPEDSSIYLCSVTASVVGTEAFFGQGTRLTVV.

The chain links TRBV11-2 to TRBJ1-1; 7 bases line up with TRBD1. The V and J ends lost 1 base and 8 bases, in that order; junction bases with no gene match: 7. Germline V gene lookup returns CDR1 SGHAT and CDR2 FQNNGV. The length of the CDR3 is 14 residues. The CDR3 here is CASSLVRGHGEAFF. CDR3 DNA: TGTGCCAGCAGCTTAGTTAGGGGGCATGGAGAAGCTTTCTTT. Variable domain in full (rest from reference TRBV11-2 and TRBJ1-1): EAGVAQSPRYKIIEKRQSVAFWCNPISGHATLYWYQQILGQGPKLLIQFQNNGVVDDSQLPKDRFSAERLKGVDSTLKIQPAKLEDSAVYLCASSLVRGHGEAFFGQGTRLTVV.

Remarks on this clone: One junction end disagrees with the germline gene, perhaps due to a read error. J is TRBJ2-1 and V is TRBV7-3, with TRBD2 identical over 15 bases. The CDR3 loop spans 16 amino acids. Germline CDR1 is SGHTA and CDR2 is FQGTGA. The CDR3 DNA sequence: TGTGCCAGCAGCCTAACCGGGACTAGCGGGAGGAATGAGCAGTTCTTC. It specifies CASSLTGTSGRNEQFF.

The genes are TRBV15 and TRBJ2-1; TRBD1 matches at 9 bases. Germline CDR1 reads LNHNV; CDR2 reads YYDKDF (reference sequence). The CDR3 is made up of 15 amino acids. The V gene end was trimmed by 7 bases and the J gene end by 5 bases; junction bases not matched to a gene: 9. CDR3 sequence reads: CATTSGTGWNNEQFF. CDR3 bases: TGTGCCACCACCTCCGGGACAGGGTGGAACAATGAGCAGTTCTTC. Full variable domain (outside the CDR3, taken from reference TRBV15 and TRBJ2-1): DAMVIQNPRYQVTQFGKPVTLSCSQTLNHNVMYWYQQKSSQAPKLLFHYYDKDFNNEADTPDNFQSRRPNTSFCFLDIRSPGLGDTAMYLCATTSGTGWNNEQFFGPGTRLTVL.

The rearrangement joins TRBV10-3 to TRBJ1-3, with unresolved D. The germline V gene has CDR1 ENHRY and CDR2 SYGVKD. The CDR3 contains 16 residues. With 6 bases removed from V and 0 bases from J, the gap between germline ends came to 15 bases. The chain's CDR3 is CAISRRAGTSGNTIYF. The DNA for the CDR3 is TGTGCCATCAGCCGAAGAGCAGGCACCTCTGGAAACACCATATATTTT.

V usage is TRBV28 and J usage is TRBJ2-5, with D perhaps matching TRBD2 (6 bases). The V and J ends lost 7 bases and 5 bases respectively, with 20 bases between them. The CDR3 has 15 amino acids. Per germline, CDR1 MDHEN and CDR2 SYDVKM. The CDR3 is CASIPQEEGGETQYF. CDR3 nucleotides: TGTGCCAGCATCCCGCAAGAGGAGGGCGGGGAGACCCAGTACTTC. Full variable domain (remainder filled in from reference TRBV28 and TRBJ2-5): DVKVTQSSRYLVKRTGEKVFLECVQDMDHENMFWYRQDPGLGLRLIYFSYDVKMKEKGDIPEGYSVSREKKERFSLILESASTNQTSMYLCASIPQEEGGETQYFGPGTRLLVL.

This clone was seen just once. The chain recombines TRBV2 with TRBJ2-7, with 8 bases matching TRBD2. CDR3 length equals 15 residues. The V gene end was trimmed by 8 bases and the J gene end by 7 bases; junction bases not matched to a gene: 16. In germline, CDR1 is SNHLY, CDR2 FYNNEI. The CDR3 sequence is CASVRGLAGFGEQYF. As DNA, the CDR3 is TGTGCCAGCGTCCGCGGGCTAGCGGGTTTTGGGGAGCAGTACTTC.

The chain joins TRBV19 to TRBJ1-5, with D tentatively TRBD1 (5 bases). V lost 5 bases and J lost 0, with 11 bases in between. There are 15 residues in the CDR3. Germline values: CDR1 LNHDA, CDR2 SQIVND (reference sequence). The CDR3 loop reads CASSQTAYSNQPQHF. DNA of the CDR3: TGTGCCAGTAGTCAGACAGCATATAGCAATCAGCCCCAGCATTTT.

This chain connects TRBV19 to TRBJ1-1; 10 bases align to TRBD1. Germline CDR1 reads LNHDA; CDR2 reads SQIVND (reference sequence). V shed 7 bases, J shed 3 bases, and the junction held 11 bases outside the gene matches. The CDR3 is made up of 16 amino acids. The CDR3 region is CASNLGFDRGHTEAFF. CDR3 DNA: TGTGCCAGTAATTTAGGTTTCGACAGGGGGCACACTGAAGCTTTCTTT.

V is TRBV30 and J is TRBJ2-7; D possibly corresponds to TRBD1 (5 bases). Germline V gene sequence: CDR1 GTSNPN, CDR2 SVGIG (reference sequence). The CDR3 is made up of 14 amino acids. V was shortened by 4 bases and J by 5 bases, with 18 bases between the two germline ends. Here the CDR3 reads CAWKFGALLHEQYF. The CDR3 nucleotides read TGTGCCTGGAAATTTGGGGCCTTACTCCACGAGCAGTACTTC.

The V and J genes are TRBV19 and TRBJ1-4; D call uncertain. Germline CDR1 reads LNHDA; CDR2 reads SQIVND (reference sequence). Trimming removed 5 bases from V and 7 bases from J, with 20 bases in between. This CDR3 has 16 amino acids. CDR3 nucleotide sequence: TGTGCCAGTAGTCCCCGGGCCGCCGGGCGGGGTGAAAAACTGTTTTTT. This translates into CASSPRAAGRGEKLFF.

The table lists this clone with a count of one. The chain recombines TRBV24-1 with TRBJ1-5; 8 nucleotides agree with TRBD1. This CDR3 region has 17 residues. V was clipped by 0 bases and J by 2 bases; unmatched bases: 5. Germline V CDR1 and CDR2: KGHDR, SFDVKD. CDR3 DNA: TGTGCCACCAGTGATTTGGGCAGGGGGCGAGGCAATCAGCCCCAGCATTTT. Translation: CATSDLGRGRGNQPQHF.

The J gene is TRBJ2-3, the V gene TRBV6-2 or TRBV6-3; D not resolved. This CDR3 region has 13 residues. Germline CDR1 reads MNHEY; CDR2 reads SVGEGT. V was clipped by 2 bases and J by 5 bases, with 8 bases between them. This CDR3 is CASSYAYRDTQYF. As DNA, the CDR3 is TGTGCCAGCAGTTACGCTTACAGAGATACGCAGTATTTT.

The rearrangement uses TRBV9 and TRBJ2-1, with TRBD1 as a possible D gene (6 bases). This CDR3 spans 13 amino acids. Germline CDR1 SGDLS, CDR2 YYNGEE. Trimming took 4 bases from V and 6 from J, leaving 11 bases between them. In nucleotides, the CDR3 is TGTGCCAGCAGCCTAGGGACAATCAATGAGCAGTTCTTC. Encoded protein: CASSLGTINEQFF.

The V call is TRBV2, the J call TRBJ2-5; D might be TRBD2 (6 bases). The CDR3 has 13 residues. Germline CDR1 is SNHLY and CDR2 is FYNNEI. Trimming left V 8 bases short and J 2 bases short, with 12 bases between. CDR3 loop: CASALALQETQYF. CDR3 DNA: TGTGCCAGCGCCCTAGCGCTTCAAGAGACCCAGTACTTC.

This clone was seen once. The rearrangement joins TRBV5-1 to TRBJ2-7; D is possibly TRBD1 (6 bases). Germline V lookup: CDR1 SGHRS, CDR2 YFSETQ. The CDR3 runs to 12 residues. Trimming removed 4 bases at V and 6 bases at J, with 11 bases between. The CDR3 sequence is CASSGRGIEQYF. CDR3 DNA sequence: TGCGCCAGCAGCGGCAGGGGCATCGAGCAGTACTTC.

This chain connects TRBV6-6 to TRBJ2-2; no definite D call. This CDR3 is built from 15 residues. V was pared by 0 bases and J by 4 bases, with 9 bases between. Germline V gene data show CDR1 as MNHNY and CDR2 as SVGAGI (reference sequence). The CDR3 nucleotides are TGTGCCAGCAGTTACTCGAGGTCTGGCACCGGGGAGCTGTTTTTT. Amino acids: CASSYSRSGTGELFF.

The V call is TRBV25-1, the J call TRBJ1-3; D is ambiguous. Germline CDR1 MGHDK, CDR2 SYGVNS. With 10 bases removed from V and 0 bases from J, the gap between germline ends came to 7 bases. This CDR3 is 12 amino acids long. The DNA of the CDR3 is TGTGCCACTAAGAGCTCTGGAAACACCATATATTTT. It encodes CATKSSGNTIYF.

This chain uses TRBV10-3 with TRBJ2-1; 8 nucleotides agree with TRBD1. J gave up 0 bases and V 4 bases, and 8 bases lay outside the gene matches. The length of the CDR3 is 17 residues. Germline V lookup: CDR1 ENHRY, CDR2 SYGVKD. Written as DNA, the CDR3 is TGTGCCATCAGTGCCCGGGACAGGAAAAGCTCCTACAATGAGCAGTTCTTC. Amino acid sequence: CAISARDRKSSYNEQFF.

The genes are TRBV9 and TRBJ1-6; tentatively, D is TRBD1 (5 bases). The germline V gene has CDR1 SGDLS and CDR2 YYNGEE. V dropped 2 bases and J dropped 10 bases, with 16 bases sitting between them. This CDR3 region has 15 residues. The CDR3 DNA reads TGTGCCAGCAGCGTTTCAGGGATCCGGAACTCACCCCTCCACTTT. As protein: CASSVSGIRNSPLHF.

The rearrangement joins TRBV3-1 (or the pseudogene TRBV3-2) to TRBJ2-1; 9 bases align to TRBD2. Per germline, CDR1 LGHDT and CDR2 YNNKEL (reference sequence). CDR3 length: 21 amino acids. The V gene end was trimmed by 4 bases and the J gene end by 0 bases; junction bases not matched to a gene: 19. The CDR3 protein is CASSRYPTSGILLSSYNEQFF. The DNA of the CDR3 is TGTGCCAGCAGCCGCTACCCGACTAGCGGCATCCTCTTGAGCTCCTACAATGAGCAGTTCTTC.

The V and J genes are TRBV5-1 and TRBJ2-5, with D possibly TRBD1 on 6 matching bases. The germline V gene encodes CDR1 SGHRS and CDR2 YFSETQ. Between the trimmed V and J ends, which lost 4 bases and 5 bases, there was a span of 24 bases. This CDR3 region has 17 residues. CDR3 coding DNA: TGCGCCAGCAGCCCACAGAGGGGGACGGCCCTCTCGGAGACCCAGTACTTC. Amino acid sequence: CASSPQRGTALSETQYF.

This rearrangement joins TRBV5-4 to TRBJ1-2; D is undetermined. V lost 3 bases and J 7 bases, leaving 16 bases between the germline ends. The CDR3 consists of 14 residues. Germline CDR1 and CDR2: SGHNT and YYREEE (reference sequence). CDR3 loop: CASSSQVATFGYTF. In nucleotides, the CDR3 is TGTGCCAGCAGCTCCCAGGTGGCCACTTTTGGCTACACCTTC.

The chain couples TRBV4-1 to TRBJ2-3; tentatively, D is TRBD1 (6 bases). The V end lost 4 bases, the J end lost 4 bases, and 15 bases lay between the germline ends. CDR1 is MGHRA and CDR2 is YSYEKL in the germline V gene. CDR3 length: 15 residues. The CDR3 spells CASSLSAQGADTQYF. The CDR3 coding sequence is TGCGCCAGCAGCCTAAGTGCACAGGGCGCAGATACGCAGTATTTT.

The gene calls are TRBV6-1 and TRBJ2-7; D not certain. The CDR3 spans 16 residues. Germline CDR1 is MNHNS and CDR2 is SASEGT. Trimming left V 2 bases short and J 1 base short, with 15 bases between. CDR3 protein: CASSENAIVRSYEQYF. CDR3 DNA: TGTGCCAGCAGTGAAAATGCCATTGTCAGGTCCTACGAGCAGTACTTC.

The gene calls are TRBV25-1 and TRBJ1-2; no clear D gene. Germline loops: CDR1 MGHDK, CDR2 SYGVNS. V shed 1 base and J shed 0 bases, with 12 bases lying between them. This CDR3 comprises 16 residues. The CDR3 DNA sequence: TGTGCCAGCAGTGAATCTGGAGTGAACTCTAACTATGGCTACACCTTC. Encoded protein: CASSESGVNSNYGYTF.